The clone carrying this T cell receptor (beta chain) was seen at least ten times. Its specificity is unknown. Time point meaning: newly diagnosed GD, antithyroid drugs for less than 3 months. PBMC RNA was the source of the TCR library. Germline V gene data show CDR1 as SNHLY and CDR2 as FYNNEI. The CDR3 is made up of 12 amino acids. V was shortened by 8 bases and J by 3 bases, with 8 bases between the two germline ends. These data are taken from a study of regulatory T cells in long-lasting Graves disease. Through Arm-PCR of CDR3 regions and iRepertoire HTBI primers, TCR beta libraries were built. MiXCR, applied by TCRdb to the multiplex PCR reads, yields one record per CDR3 protein. The repertoire holds hundreds of thousands of distinct CDR3 sequences, around 13% seen once, with almost 9% in the top ten. Study findings and constraints: Persistent disease was characterized by preferential usage of TRBV28, TRBJ1-2 and TRBJ2-5.

These data were also reused for a study on T cells in Graves' hyperthyroidism and ophthalmopathy. That work adds: Primed by the HTBI set, a first-round RT-PCR was run on the TCR CDR3.

This TCR was recovered from a woman aged 25 to 45 with Graves disease. V is TRBV2 and J is TRBJ2-1, with D possibly being TRBD1 or TRBD2 (5 bases each). The material sequenced was peripheral blood mononuclear cells (PBMCs), taken at new diagnosis, from a patient treated with antithyroid drugs. CDR3 sequence (DNA): TGTGCCAGCGGGGGTTTCTACAATGAGCAGTTCTTC. Encoded protein: CASGGFYNEQFF.